Listed here is a single T cell receptor beta chain. Seattle participants joined during active infection and were tracked over time. Study processing details: The authors estimated nucleated cell counts from reference gene primer amplification. Assay: immunoSEQ multiplex PCR; the TCRdb copy retains only in-frame clones and omits some. V and J calls and clone size are as listed in that table; D and trimming were resolved from the DNA. In the table there are roughly 200,000 clones, roughly four fifths of which are singletons. V lost 6 bases and J 7 bases, leaving 18 bases between the germline ends. CDR3 size: 15 residues. Germline V lookup: CDR1 SEHNR, CDR2 FQNEAQ (reference sequence). These data originate in a study of blood T cell repertoires in COVID-19. Overall study context: Both acute and convalescent COVID-19 samples were obtained from the United States, Italy and Spain. Sources were T cells, B-cell-depleted T cells, or PBMCs; the material itself was cDNA or gDNA.

Sequenced sample: peripheral blood. This sequence was found in a woman between 40 and 50 years old with COVID-19, enrolled during active disease. The rearrangement joins TRBV7-9 to TRBJ1-4; perhaps TRBD1 as D (5 bases). The CDR3 DNA reads TGTGCCAGCAGTCTCCCGACAGCGACGGCTGAAAAACTGTTTTTT. Translation: CASSLPTATAEKLFF.